This TCR beta chain was recovered during a study of graft-versus-host responses after intestinal transplantation. Study information: Tacrolimus plus steroids were given to all recipients for two to three years, preceded by anti-thymocyte globulin induction. Findings and limits, study-wide: When patients had graft-donor T cell macrochimerism, their allografts held high graft-versus-host to host-versus-graft clonal ratios. Association was observed between peak circulating GvH clone levels and early post-transplant HvG declines. Detected in recipient marrow were GvH clones, some of which were first observed in ileum or blood.

The CDR3 consists of 10 residues. V lost 6 bases to trimming and J lost 14 bases; unmatched junction nucleotides: 5. Germline CDR1 reads DFQATT; CDR2 reads SNEGSKA (reference sequence). For this clone: Antigen: not known.

Only in-frame clones appear in the TCRdb table, and some are missing; sequencing was by immunoSEQ multiplex PCR. Of more than 65,000 clones listed, approximately 88% were seen once; the top ten hold 0.3% to 0.4%. The gene calls are TRBV20-1 and TRBJ2-4; 9 bases are shared with TRBD1. This sequence originates from a human donor who received an intestinal transplant. Sequences were derived from unstimulated CD4+ T cells sorted from spleen or lymph node cells, sampled before intestinal transplant. CDR3 in amino acids: CSALTGGEYF. The DNA of the CDR3 is TGCAGTGCACTCACAGGGGGCGAGTACTTC.